The entry below gives a single TCR beta chain sequence along with its context. Between the trimmed V and J ends, which lost 3 bases and 7 bases, there was a span of 12 bases. From germline, CDR1 is KGHSH and CDR2 LQKENI. This CDR3 is built from 13 residues. Clones were sequenced by immunoSEQ multiplex PCR, and TCRdb holds only the in-frame ones, with some missing. The sample has roughly 16,000 clones, 65% to 85% seen once; the top ten hold approximately 30%. This record comes from a study of T cells in localized non-small cell lung cancer. The specimen comprised peripheral blood, sampled before any cancer treatment. The TCR sequence derives from a male donor older than 55 with stage III lung adenocarcinoma. The chain couples TRBV18 to TRBJ1-1, with D unresolved. This CDR3 reads CASSPPGILEAFF. Here the CDR3 DNA reads TGTGCCAGCTCACCCCCGGGCATCCTTGAAGCTTTCTTT. The variable domain in full, completed from reference TRBV18 and TRBJ1-1, reads NAGVMQNPRHLVRRRGQEARLRCSPMKGHSHVYWYRQLPEEGLKFMVYLQKENIIDESGMPKERFSAEFPKEGPSILRIQQVVRGDSAAYFCASSPPGILEAFFGQGTRLTVV.